The clone carrying this TCR beta chain was counted at least ten times. What it binds is unknown. Deletions cut 4 bases from V and 5 bases from J, with 17 bases between. CDR3 length equals 14 residues. Germline assignment: CDR1 SQVTM and CDR2 ANQGSEA. The data stem from a study of T cells in Graves' hyperthyroidism and ophthalmopathy. General observations from the study: Among clonotypes expanded in thyroid above 0.001, most were also found in blood.

RNA transcripts gave rise to amplified TCR beta CDR3 regions. A first-round RT-PCR of the TCR CDR3 used the HTBI primer set. One entry per CDR3 protein results from TCRdb running MiXCR on the multiplex PCR reads. Among a few hundred thousand distinct CDR3 sequences listed, about 14% were seen once. The sequence derives from a woman in her twenties or thirties with Graves' hyperthyroidism that later progressed to Graves' ophthalmopathy. This rearrangement joins TRBV29-1 to TRBJ1-1; possibly TRBD1 for D (5 bases). Input material: blood. CDR3 DNA sequence: TGCAGCGTTGCCCAACCAGGGAGGTATACTGAAGCTTTCTTT. It yields the protein CSVAQPGRYTEAFF.